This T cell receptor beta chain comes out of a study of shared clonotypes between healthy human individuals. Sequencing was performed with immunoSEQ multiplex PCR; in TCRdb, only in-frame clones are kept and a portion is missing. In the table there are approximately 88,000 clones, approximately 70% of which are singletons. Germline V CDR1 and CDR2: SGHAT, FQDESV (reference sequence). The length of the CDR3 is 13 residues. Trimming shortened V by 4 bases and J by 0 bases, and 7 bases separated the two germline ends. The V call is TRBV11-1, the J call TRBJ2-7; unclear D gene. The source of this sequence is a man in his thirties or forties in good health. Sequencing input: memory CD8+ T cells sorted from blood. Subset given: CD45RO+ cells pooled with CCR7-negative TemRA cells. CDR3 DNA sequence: TGTGCCAGCAGCTCGCGGAGCTCCTACGAGCAGTACTTC. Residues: CASSSRSSYEQYF.